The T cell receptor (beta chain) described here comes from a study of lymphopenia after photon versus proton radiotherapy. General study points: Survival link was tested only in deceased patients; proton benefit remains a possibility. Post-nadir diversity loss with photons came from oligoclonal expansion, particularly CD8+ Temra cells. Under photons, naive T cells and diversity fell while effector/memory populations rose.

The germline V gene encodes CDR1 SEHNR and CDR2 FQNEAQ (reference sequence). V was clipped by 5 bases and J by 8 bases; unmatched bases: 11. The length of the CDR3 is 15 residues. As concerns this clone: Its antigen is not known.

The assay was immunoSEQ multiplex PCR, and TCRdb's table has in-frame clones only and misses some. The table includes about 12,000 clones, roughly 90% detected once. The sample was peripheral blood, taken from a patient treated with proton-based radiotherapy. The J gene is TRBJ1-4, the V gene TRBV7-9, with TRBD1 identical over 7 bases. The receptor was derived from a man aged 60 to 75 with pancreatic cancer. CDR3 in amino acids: CASSPRGAGGEKLFF. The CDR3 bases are TGTGCCAGCAGCCCCCGAGGCGCAGGGGGGGAAAAACTGTTTTTT.